This T cell receptor beta chain was recovered during a study of CD8+ T cells in alopecia areata. Details on this clone: Its antigen is currently unknown. Germline and junction disagree at one end, which may indicate a read error.

Described treatment: oral pan-JAK inhibitor, 5-10 mg twice daily. Study-level points and caveats: Many expanded lesional clones persisted in scalp and blood during tofacitinib treatment.

Following extraction, RNA underwent reverse transcription to cDNA, which served as the sequencing template. Using immunoSEQ multiplex PCR, the repertoire was profiled, and TCRdb retains in-frame clones only, with some absent. The sample includes 90,000 to 150,000 clones, 53% seen only once; the top ten take roughly 0.5%. The TCR was taken from a human donor with alopecia areata. The sequencing used CD4+ T cells sorted from blood, collected at week 4, from a patient treated with tofacitinib.

The DNA of the CDR3 is TGTGCCAGCACTTACGGCAGGGGCAGGGATGGCTACACCTTC. This encodes CASTYGRGRDGYTF. V and J are TRBV6-6 and TRBJ1-2; a weak D match, TRBD1 (6 bases). Germline V gene data show CDR1 as MNHNY and CDR2 as SVGAGI (reference sequence). This CDR3 spans 14 amino acids.